What follows is one TCR beta chain and its context. The data were obtained in a study of blood T cell repertoires in COVID-19. The CDR3 length is 16 residues. CDR1 and CDR2 from the germline V gene are LNHNV and YYDKDF (reference sequence). The ends lost 4 bases at V and 8 bases at J; junction bases unmatched: 14. The assay was immunoSEQ multiplex PCR, and TCRdb's table has in-frame clones only and misses some. The data contain some 400,000 clones, roughly four fifths of them singletons. The chain couples TRBV15 to TRBJ1-1, with 9 positions matching TRBD1. Material for sequencing was peripheral blood. The source is a human donor with acute or convalescent COVID-19. The donor label of this sample is uncertain. In nucleotides, the CDR3 is TGTGCCACCAGCATACCGGGACAGGGAACATACAAGGAAGCTTTCTTT. The encoded protein is CATSIPGQGTYKEAFF.